Each of the 22 T cell receptor beta chains below was sequenced from the same sample in a study of technical replicates of blood from a handful of donors (dated by TCRdb to about 2017). The library was generated by the immunoSEQ multiplex PCR assay. TCRdb holds this immuneACCESS table with in-frame rearrangements only. Some clones are missing; in checked studies, unresolved V genes explain under half, and the rest has no known cause. Within this sample are about 74,000 clones, with about 95% of them counted one time only. The ten largest clones add up to about 0.27% of the sample. The specimen sequenced was T cells isolated from PBMCs. The receptors were gathered from a human donor in good health.

This rearrangement joins TRBV6-5 to TRBJ2-7, with D unresolved. The CDR3 is 15 residues long. In germline, CDR1 is MNHEY, CDR2 SVGAGI. The V gene lost 0 bases and the J gene lost 3 bases, with 12 bases spanning the gap. CDR3: CASSYSVLSLYEQYF. CDR3 nucleotide sequence: TGTGCCAGCAGTTACTCAGTTCTGTCACTCTACGAGCAGTACTTC.

The chain employs TRBV4-1 and TRBJ1-1; 8 bases agree with TRBD1. The CDR3 totals 16 residues. The germline gives CDR1 MGHRA, CDR2 YSYEKL. V was clipped by 4 bases and J by 0 bases; unmatched bases: 7. This CDR3 is CASSPGQGTLNTEAFF. CDR3 nucleotides: TGCGCCAGCAGCCCTGGACAGGGAACCTTGAACACTGAAGCTTTCTTT.

The genes are TRBV13 and TRBJ2-1; D perhaps matches TRBD2 (6 bases). Looked up from germline, CDR1 is PRHDT and CDR2 is FYEKMQ (reference sequence). The V gene lost 4 bases and the J gene lost 1 base, with 11 bases spanning the gap. The CDR3 has 15 amino acids. This CDR3 is CASSSGLESYNEQFF. The CDR3 bases are TGTGCCAGCAGCTCGGGACTCGAATCCTACAATGAGCAGTTCTTC.

This sequence joins TRBV19 and TRBJ2-1; TRBD2 agrees at 8 bases. This CDR3 is 15 amino acids long. J lost 3 bases, V lost 3 bases, and 4 bases had no gene match. Germline CDR1 reads LNHDA; CDR2 reads SQIVND (reference sequence). The CDR3 coding sequence is TGTGCCAGTAGTATCGGCGGGAGGAACTACAATGAGCAGTTCTTC. Its translation: CASSIGGRNYNEQFF.

The chain recombines TRBV28 with TRBJ2-7; 10 bases are shared with TRBD2. The CDR3 covers 15 residues. Germline CDR1 and CDR2: MDHEN and SYDVKM. Trimming cost V 10 bases and J 3 bases; bases outside gene matches: 12. CDR3 nucleotide sequence: TGTGCCACCCGCGGGGTAAAGCGGGAGGGCTACGAGCAGTACTTC. This translates into CATRGVKREGYEQYF.

The chain employs TRBV14 and TRBJ1-1; perhaps TRBD1 as D (5 bases). Germline-derived CDR1 and CDR2 are SGHDN and FVKESK. Trimming took 7 bases from V and 4 from J, leaving 13 bases between them. The CDR3 is made up of 13 amino acids. DNA for the CDR3: TGTGCCAGCACCACCGCGGGGCGCACTGAAGCTTTCTTT. It codes for CASTTAGRTEAFF.

The rearrangement links TRBV14 to TRBJ2-3, with D possibly being TRBD1 (5 bases). The CDR3 is made up of 12 amino acids. Trimming took 4 bases from V and 6 from J, leaving 8 bases between them. CDR1 and CDR2 from the germline V gene are SGHDN and FVKESK. DNA of the CDR3: TGTGCCAGCAGCCGAGCAGGGGATACGCAGTATTTT. The encoded protein is CASSRAGDTQYF.

V gene TRBV28 combines with J gene TRBJ2-7; 7 bases are a match to TRBD1. The V and J ends lost 6 bases and 2 bases, in that order; junction bases with no gene match: 7. Germline CDR1 is MDHEN and CDR2 is SYDVKM. There are 14 residues in the CDR3. CDR3: CASRGPGTAYEQYF. The CDR3 nucleotides read TGTGCCAGCAGGGGCCCCGGGACAGCCTACGAGCAGTACTTC. The complete variable domain, with remaining parts taken from reference TRBV28 and TRBJ2-7, reads DVKVTQSSRYLVKRTGEKVFLECVQDMDHENMFWYRQDPGLGLRLIYFSYDVKMKEKGDIPEGYSVSREKKERFSLILESASTNQTSMYLCASRGPGTAYEQYFGPGTRLTVT.

This clone showed up just a few times. The V gene is TRBV28, the J gene TRBJ2-7; D is uncertain. The CDR3 extends over 14 amino acids. Trimming took off 6 bases at V and 3 bases at J, with 15 bases between the two ends. CDR1 MDHEN and CDR2 SYDVKM come from the germline V gene. The CDR3, as DNA: TGTGCCAGCAGCCCCCTGGTGAGACTCTACGAGCAGTACTTC. Residues: CASSPLVRLYEQYF.

This chain joins TRBV11-2 and TRBJ1-2, with D hard to call. The CDR3 has 16 residues. Between the trimmed V and J ends, which lost 4 bases and 0 bases, there was a span of 15 bases. Germline V lookup: CDR1 SGHAT, CDR2 FQNNGV. The CDR3 coding sequence is TGTGCCAGCAGCTCCGTGAGGTTGGCAGCTAACTATGGCTACACCTTC. Translated: CASSSVRLAANYGYTF.

The V call is TRBV11-3, the J call TRBJ2-7; D is possibly TRBD2 (7 bases). V shed 5 bases and J shed 2 bases, with 22 bases lying between them. The CDR3 extends over 17 amino acids. Looked up from germline, CDR1 is SGHNT and CDR2 is YENEEA. The CDR3 spells CASSEGRGVLKTYEQYF. The CDR3 DNA is TGTGCCAGCAGCGAGGGGAGGGGGGTTTTAAAAACCTACGAGCAGTACTTC.

The chain couples TRBV7-7 to TRBJ2-5; 9 positions agree with TRBD2. This CDR3 has 16 residues. Trimming cost V 0 bases and J 4 bases; bases outside gene matches: 6. Germline V gene data show CDR1 as SSHAT and CDR2 as FNYEAQ (reference sequence). The chain's CDR3 is CASSLASGSLVETQYF. The CDR3 coding sequence is TGTGCCAGCAGCTTAGCTAGCGGGAGTCTAGTAGAGACCCAGTACTTC.

The rearrangement joins TRBV7-9 to TRBJ1-5; D call uncertain. The CDR3 has 13 residues. Germline loops: CDR1 SEHNR, CDR2 FQNEAQ (reference sequence). V was shortened by 5 bases and J by 2 bases, with 7 bases between the two germline ends. CDR3 in DNA: TGTGCCAGCAGCCAGGATGGCAATCAGCCCCAGCATTTT. Its protein product is CASSQDGNQPQHF.

CDR3 nucleotides: TGCGCCAGCAGCCAAGATGGAGTAGCTTCGTACACAGATACGCAGTATTTT. Its translation: CASSQDGVASYTDTQYF. This chain joins TRBV4-1 and TRBJ2-3, with unresolved D. Germline CDR1 reads MGHRA; CDR2 reads YSYEKL. The V end was cut by 0 bases, the J end by 2 bases, with 15 bases between. The CDR3 totals 17 residues.

The chain employs TRBV6-1 and TRBJ2-6, with D tentatively TRBD1 (6 bases). V was pared by 4 bases and J by 0 bases, with 13 bases between. This CDR3 is built from 17 residues. Germline CDR1 MNHNS, CDR2 SASEGT. CDR3 sequence: CASSARTAYSGANVLTF. The CDR3 nucleotides read TGTGCCAGCAGTGCCCGGACAGCTTACTCTGGGGCCAACGTCCTGACTTTC.

V is TRBV2 and J is TRBJ1-1; D remains unclear. V lost 2 bases and J lost 5, with 3 bases in between. The CDR3 is 11 amino acids. Germline V gene data show CDR1 as SNHLY and CDR2 as FYNNEI. The CDR3 loop is CASSELTEAFF. Here the CDR3 DNA reads TGTGCCAGCAGTGAACTTACTGAAGCTTTCTTT.

The chain recombines TRBV29-1 with TRBJ2-1, with 10 bases matching TRBD2. The CDR3 sequence is 14 residues long. The junction had 7 bases not matched to a gene; V was cut back by 2 bases and J by 9 bases. Looked up from germline, CDR1 is SQVTM and CDR2 is ANQGSEA. In DNA form, the CDR3 reads TGCAGCGTTGAATTAGCGGGAGGTTTTTTTGAGCAGTTCTTC. Translated: CSVELAGGFFEQFF.

In its sample, this clone was seen a few times. J is TRBJ1-1 and V is TRBV4-1; possible D gene TRBD1, 5 bases. The V end lost 1 base, the J end lost 3 bases, and 6 bases lay between the germline ends. Germline V lookup: CDR1 MGHRA, CDR2 YSYEKL. The CDR3 is 13 amino acids. The CDR3 is CASSQARDTEAFF. The CDR3 coding sequence is TGCGCCAGCAGCCAAGCCAGGGACACTGAAGCTTTCTTT.

V gene TRBV6-1 combines with J gene TRBJ1-5, with D perhaps TRBD1 (6 bases). This CDR3 has 14 amino acids. The ends were cut back, 5 bases at V and 9 bases at J, with 17 bases in the middle. Germline CDR1 MNHNS, CDR2 SASEGT. The CDR3 region is CASSQKGDSRPQHF. The CDR3, as DNA: TGTGCCAGCAGTCAGAAGGGGGATTCAAGGCCCCAGCATTTT.

The chain has TRBV6-1 and TRBJ2-7, with TRBD1 identical over 7 bases. Germline CDR1 and CDR2: MNHNS and SASEGT. This CDR3 is 12 amino acids long. Trimming removed 7 bases from V and 3 bases from J; junction bases left unmatched: 3. The CDR3 region is CASIGTVYEQYF. Here the CDR3 DNA reads TGTGCCAGCATCGGGACAGTCTACGAGCAGTACTTC.

The chain links TRBV30 to TRBJ1-5, with TRBD1 matching 9 bases. The V gene's germline CDR1 is GTSNPN and CDR2 SVGIG (reference sequence). This CDR3 region has 13 residues. J was trimmed by 6 bases and V by 4 bases; bases with no gene match: 4. The CDR3 sequence: CAWKGQGFQPQHF. As DNA, the CDR3 is TGTGCCTGGAAAGGACAGGGGTTTCAGCCCCAGCATTTT.

V and J are TRBV5-1 and TRBJ2-3; 7 bases map to TRBD2. The CDR3 runs to 15 residues. Germline V gene data show CDR1 as SGHRS and CDR2 as YFSETQ. The V gene end was trimmed by 7 bases and the J gene end by 4 bases; junction bases not matched to a gene: 12. CDR3 protein: CASGLRSGTADTQYF. For the CDR3, the DNA is TGCGCCAGCGGACTACGGAGCGGGACTGCAGATACGCAGTATTTT.